One sample yielded the 10 T cell receptor beta chains listed below, sequenced in a study of T cell responses to AZD1222 COVID-19 vaccine. Repertoires were generated with immunoSEQ multiplex PCR, while TCRdb's copy carries only in-frame clones and drops some. The repertoire holds 200,000 or so clones, with approximately 94% as singletons. Material: peripheral blood, obtained on day 0 of AZD1222 vaccination. These receptors originate from an adult in good health.

CDR3 loop: CASSSTGRGNYGYTF. The CDR3 nucleotides read TGTGCCAGCAGCTCCACGGGGAGAGGTAACTATGGCTACACCTTC. This rearrangement joins TRBV5-4 to TRBJ1-2; the D is unclear. From germline, CDR1 is SGHNT and CDR2 YYREEE (reference sequence). The CDR3 runs 15 residues. Trimming stripped 3 bases from V and 1 base from J, with 13 bases between.

The chain has TRBV6-6 and TRBJ1-3, with D maybe TRBD1 (5 bases). There are 14 residues in the CDR3. The germline V gene has CDR1 MNHNY and CDR2 SVGAGI (reference sequence). Trimming shortened V by 5 bases and J by 2 bases, and 10 bases separated the two germline ends. The CDR3, as DNA: TGTGCCAGCAGTAACCGGGGGGCTGGAAACACCATATATTTT. Amino acids: CASSNRGAGNTIYF.

This chain connects TRBV19 to TRBJ2-7; D is possibly TRBD1 (6 bases). There are 14 residues in the CDR3. Trimming left V 4 bases short and J 5 bases short, with 15 bases between. Germline V gene lookup returns CDR1 LNHDA and CDR2 SQIVND (reference sequence). The CDR3 bases are TGTGCCAGTAGTAATGGGGGCGACGTGGACGAGCAGTACTTC. As protein: CASSNGGDVDEQYF.

The chain joins TRBV5-4 to TRBJ2-5, with 8 bases identical to TRBD2. The CDR3 spans 16 residues. J lost 1 base, V lost 4 bases, and 9 bases had no gene match. From germline, CDR1 is SGHNT and CDR2 YYREEE (reference sequence). For the CDR3, the DNA is TGTGCCAGCAGCCCCGGGGGGGTCCGGGGCCAAGAGACCCAGTACTTC. This sequence encodes CASSPGGVRGQETQYF.

V usage is TRBV4-3 and J usage is TRBJ2-7; 7 positions agree with TRBD1. There are 14 residues in the CDR3. The germline V gene has CDR1 LGHNA and CDR2 YSLEER. V gave up 1 base and J gave up 2 bases; unmatched junction bases: 2. The CDR3 DNA reads TGCGCCAGCAGCCAAGGGACAGGAACCTACGAGCAGTACTTC. It encodes CASSQGTGTYEQYF.

The genes are TRBV4-1 and TRBJ2-5, with D tentatively TRBD1 (5 bases). Germline CDR1 MGHRA, CDR2 YSYEKL. V was cut by 3 bases and J by 5 bases, with 19 bases left in between. The CDR3 has 16 amino acids. CDR3 nucleotides: TGCGCCAGCAGCCACCACAGGTGGGGTTTTGGGGAGACCCAGTACTTC. The encoded protein is CASSHHRWGFGETQYF.

The chain has TRBV6-1 and TRBJ1-4; tentatively, D is TRBD1 (5 bases). The CDR3 runs to 15 residues. The V end lost 2 bases, the J end lost 5 bases, and 12 bases lay between the germline ends. From germline, CDR1 is MNHNS and CDR2 SASEGT. CDR3 nucleotide sequence: TGTGCCAGCAGTGAACGGGGGGGGTGGAATGAAAAACTGTTTTTT. Its translation: CASSERGGWNEKLFF.

The rearrangement joins TRBV30 to TRBJ1-1; 7 positions match TRBD1. The germline CDR1 and CDR2 sequences are GTSNPN and SVGIG (reference sequence). The junction had 11 bases not matched to a gene; V was cut back by 5 bases and J by 5 bases. This CDR3 comprises 14 residues. The CDR3 DNA follows: TGTGCCTGGCGGAGGGGCAGGGGGTATACTGAAGCTTTCTTT. Protein: CAWRRGRGYTEAFF.

About this clone: The sample carries other DNA sequences with the same CDR3. Written as DNA, the CDR3 is TGTGCCAGTAGTATAGGATACGAGCAGTACTTC. Its protein is CASSIGYEQYF. The rearrangement uses TRBV19 and TRBJ2-7; D is unclear. V lost 1 base, J lost 4 bases, and 2 bases lay in between. The germline V gene encodes CDR1 LNHDA and CDR2 SQIVND (reference sequence). This CDR3 spans 11 amino acids.

V is TRBV6-5 and J is TRBJ1-2; 9 bases agree with TRBD1. V lost 5 bases and J lost 2; bases outside the gene matches: 6. This CDR3 spans 15 amino acids. The germline CDR1 and CDR2 sequences are MNHEY and SVGAGI. CDR3 in amino acids: CASSPGTGLNYGYTF. The CDR3 nucleotides read TGTGCCAGCAGTCCCGGGACAGGGCTAAACTATGGCTACACCTTC.